This T cell receptor (beta chain) comes out of a study of blood T cell repertoires in COVID-19. Study summary: The United States, Italy and Spain provided the acute and convalescent COVID-19 samples. In each case, the material was cDNA or gDNA derived from T cells, B-cell-depleted T cells, or PBMCs.

Original processing methods: The authors estimated nucleated cell counts from reference gene primer amplification. TCRdb keeps only in-frame clones here, not all; method: immunoSEQ multiplex PCR. V, J and clone size derive from that table, while D and trimming were established from the DNA sequence. The table includes about 51,000 clones, around 93% detected once. The V end lost 3 bases, the J end lost 4 bases, and 24 bases lay between the germline ends. CDR3 length: 18 amino acids. Germline V lookup: CDR1 KGHSH, CDR2 LQKENI. The V and J genes are TRBV18 and TRBJ1-2; D is perhaps TRBD1 (6 bases). Sequencing was performed on peripheral blood. This sequence originates from a man aged 50-60 years with acute or convalescent COVID-19. The chain's CDR3 is CASSPRLWAGDPSYGYTF. The DNA of the CDR3 is TGTGCCAGCTCACCCCGGTTGTGGGCAGGGGATCCGAGCTATGGCTACACCTTC.